This T cell receptor beta chain was sequenced in a study of blood T cell repertoires in COVID-19 (dated by TCRdb to 2020 to 2021). About the investigation overall: Samples from collaborators originated in the United States, Italy and Spain and spanned both the acute and convalescent phases of COVID-19. The prospective study material was composed of cDNA or gDNA derived from T cells, B-cell-depleted T cells, or PBMCs. The dataset comprised deeply sampled blood TCRbeta repertoires from subjects exposed to, actively infected with, or recovered from COVID-19. A freely available public database, intended as a resource for researchers studying the immune response to SARS-CoV-2, is where the repertoires were released. Samples were obtained from the ongoing ImmuneRACE study (first 160 participants) and from 1,254 subjects provided by 6 global collaborators. A de-identified subject ID, COVID-19 status, age in years and sex were almost always included in the sample metadata. Where HLA class I and class II types were available, the types were taken from metadata supplied by the sample provider, not from assay-based typing.

Overall study results and their limits: How much clinical and demographic metadata was included differed by source and by participant, and the metadata was provided uncurated.

Participants in the prospective study were enrolled through a virtual design, were aged roughly 18 to 90 years, and lived in some 24 United States geographic areas. Cohort assignment in the prospective study relied on participant-reported clinical history from a screening survey and a study questionnaire. In the prospective study, mobile phlebotomists collected whole blood, serum and a nasopharyngeal or oropharyngeal swab from each participant. Additional blood draws and questionnaires over an approximately two-month period could optionally be provided by prospective study participants. Before DNA extraction, prospective study blood samples were shipped either frozen or at room temperature. TCRbeta CDR3 regions were amplified from genomic DNA by means of the immunoSEQ Assay, a bias-controlled multiplex PCR. In the original analysis: Nucleated cell counts per sample were estimated from amplification of reference gene primers within the assay. To quantify the absolute abundance of each unique TCRbeta CDR3 rearrangement, sequence reads were collapsed and filtered. Productive Simpson clonality was computed per sample as the square root of Simpson's diversity index over productive rearrangements. TCRdb stores this immuneACCESS table with in-frame sequences only. Part of the clones is absent; in the studies checked, under half of the shortfall reflects unresolved V genes, and no reason is known for the rest. D and trimming come from the DNA, and the V and J calls and clone size come from that table. This sample has 120,000 to 150,000 clones in its table, and around four fifths of those were observed once. The top ten clones comprise approximately 3% of the sample.

Via the germline V gene (reference sequence), CDR1 is GTSNPN and CDR2 SVGIG. The CDR3, cysteine through phenylalanine, is 13 amino acids long. Of the read, only the CDR3 DNA is kept; its 39 bases are in frame from base 1. V was cut back by 2 bases and J by 9 bases, leaving a gap of 14 bases between them. This clone was seen only once. Its target antigen remains unknown. No much larger clone is present one base from it, and per-base qualities are unavailable. The rearranged chain carries TRBV30 and TRBJ2-1; matching of 6 bases hints at TRBD1 as the D gene. This sequence originates from a woman aged 45 to 65 with acute COVID-19. Input material: PBMCs or T cells enriched from blood (not recorded which). DNA sequence: TGTGCCTGGAGTCGGAACAGGGTTGGTGAGCAGTTCTTC. Its product reads: CAWSRNRVGEQFF. With the rest looked up from the reference TRBV30 and TRBJ2-1 genes rather than sequenced, the full variable domain is SQTIHQWPATLVQPVGSPLSLECTVEGTSNPNLYWYRQAAGRGLQLLFYSVGIGQISSEVPQNLSASRPQDRQFILSSKKLLLSDSGFYLCAWSRNRVGEQFFGPGTRLTVL.